These T cell receptor beta chains were read from a single sample in a study of CD8 T cells in ankylosing spondylitis. TCRdb re-called the 5' RACE reads with MiXCR, one entry per CDR3 protein. The sample lists about 220,000 distinct CDR3 sequences; 10% to 13% were seen once. Input material: blood, either unsorted or a sorted T cell fraction (not recorded which). These receptors all stem from a male donor with ankylosing spondylitis or in good health (not recorded which). Both conserved end residues are part of each CDR3. The D gene is left open where the match is weak. Only some rows state a clone size, as once, few, many or a class for expanded clones.

d_gene | j_gene | abundance | v_gene | CDR3aa | CDR3nt
TRBD1 | TRBJ2-1 | many | TRBV6-4 | CASRVGQGPTNEQFF | TGTGCCAGCAGAGTAGGACAGGGCCCGACAAATGAGCAGTTCTTC
TRBD2 | TRBJ2-3 | many | TRBV20-1 | CSAPDVAGGRDTQYF | TGCAGTGCGCCAGATGTAGCGGGGGGCCGAGATACGCAGTATTTT
TRBD1 | TRBJ1-4 | few | TRBV5-1 | CASSLWTGGQGRNEKLFF | TGCGCCAGCAGCTTGTGGACCGGCGGACAGGGGAGGAACGAAAAACTGTTTTTT
. | TRBJ1-5 | few | TRBV3-1 | CASSQVVVGRGNQPQHF | TGTGCCAGCAGCCAAGTGGTGGTTGGGCGGGGCAATCAGCCCCAGCATTTT
TRBD2 | TRBJ2-1 | . | TRBV7-6 | CASSAGTSGNEQFF | TGTGCCAGCAGCGCCGGGACTAGCGGCAATGAGCAGTTCTTC
. | TRBJ2-5 | . | TRBV7-7 | CASSLGAGYQETQYF | TGTGCTAGCAGCCTCGGGGCAGGTTACCAAGAGACCCAGTACTTC
TRBD1 | TRBJ1-2 | few | TRBV20-1 | CSAIPGQGFGYTF | TGCAGTGCCATCCCGGGACAGGGGTTCGGCTACACCTTC
TRBD1 | TRBJ2-5 | many | TRBV15 | CATSRDVISPIRTGEGTQYF | TGTGCCACCAGCAGAGACGTTATCTCCCCAATCCGGACAGGGGAAGGAACCCAGTACTTC
. | TRBJ2-3 | few | TRBV5-1 | CASSLAGPDTQYF | TGCGCCAGCAGCCTCGCCGGGCCCGATACGCAGTATTTT
. | TRBJ1-2 | . | TRBV11-2 | CASSVQGPGYTF | TGTGCCAGCAGCGTCCAGGGTCCTGGCTACACCTTC
. | TRBJ2-2 | few | TRBV7-9 | CASSMEVTGELFF | TGTGCCAGCAGCATGGAGGTTACCGGGGAGCTGTTTTTT
TRBD1 | TRBJ2-7 | . | TRBV5-1 | CASTDRQGVEQYF | TGCGCCAGCACCGACCGACAGGGCGTCGAGCAGTACTTC
TRBD2 | TRBJ2-3 | many | TRBV5-1 | CASSLVTAGGSDTQYF | TGCGCCAGCAGCTTGGTTACAGCGGGGGGTTCGGATACGCAGTATTTT
TRBD2 | TRBJ2-1 | many | TRBV5-1 | CASSLGSGVYNEQFF | TGCGCCAGCAGCTTGGGTAGCGGGGTCTACAATGAGCAGTTCTTC
TRBD1 | TRBJ2-7 | many | TRBV7-9 | CASSLVNRGEQYF | TGTGCCAGCAGCTTAGTTAACAGGGGCGAGCAGTACTTC
. | TRBJ2-7 | few | TRBV30 | CAWREDSRQGEQYF | TGTGCCTGGAGAGAGGATTCCCGGCAGGGAGAGCAGTACTTC
. | TRBJ1-1 | many | TRBV7-3 | CASSSDVNTEAFF | TGTGCCAGCAGCTCAGACGTTAACACTGAAGCTTTCTTT
. | TRBJ1-1 | few | TRBV5-1 | CASSRLGIEAFF | TGCGCCAGCAGCCGCTTAGGAATTGAGGCTTTCTTT
TRBD1 | TRBJ2-3 | many | TRBV29-1 | CSVGIDGTGGTDTQYF | TGCAGCGTTGGGATCGACGGGACAGGGGGCACAGATACGCAGTATTTT
TRBD1 | TRBJ2-7 | many | TRBV7-8 | CASSEGGAEQYF | TGTGCCAGCAGCGAAGGGGGCGCCGAGCAGTACTTC
TRBD1 | TRBJ1-1 | many | TRBV20-1 | CSASTQGENTEAFF | TGCAGTGCTAGTACTCAGGGGGAGAACACTGAAGCTTTCTTT
TRBD2 | TRBJ2-1 | many | TRBV6-2/TRBV6-3 | CASSYTPLKGSVFAGGDNEQFF | TGTGCCAGCAGTTATACCCCATTAAAGGGCTCGGTCTTCGCGGGGGGTGACAATGAGCAGTTCTTC
TRBD1 | TRBJ1-1 | many | TRBV7-2 | CASSPFLGQGMNTEAFF | TGTGCCAGCAGCCCATTCCTGGGACAGGGGATGAACACTGAAGCTTTCTTT
. | TRBJ1-4 | many | TRBV28 | CASSLSSFHPAPNEKLFF | TGTGCCAGCAGTTTATCCAGTTTTCATCCGGCTCCTAATGAAAAACTGTTTTTT
. | TRBJ1-6 | many | TRBV15 | CATSRAVDNSPLHF | TGTGCCACCAGCAGAGCAGTGGATAATTCACCCCTCCACTTT
. | TRBJ2-2 | . | TRBV20-1 | CSARDYQGYTGELFF | TGCAGTGCTAGAGATTATCAGGGGTACACCGGGGAGCTGTTTTTT
. | TRBJ1-5 | many | TRBV15 | CATSRDPGDYQPQHF | TGTGCCACCAGCAGAGATCCGGGGGACTATCAGCCCCAGCATTTT
. | TRBJ2-7 | few | TRBV12-3/TRBV12-4 | CASTSGSQENEQYF | TGTGCCAGCACCTCAGGATCACAGGAGAACGAGCAGTACTTC
TRBD1 | TRBJ1-5 | few | TRBV12-3/TRBV12-4 | CASTGGGSNQPQHF | TGTGCCAGCACAGGGGGCGGGAGCAATCAGCCCCAGCATTTT
TRBD1 | TRBJ1-4 | few | TRBV3-1 | CASSRRGQSTNEKLFF | TGTGCCAGCAGCCGGAGGGGGCAATCGACTAATGAAAAACTGTTTTTT
. | TRBJ2-7 | . | TRBV20-1 | CSARDVQGVHEQYF | TGCAGTGCTAGAGATGTGCAGGGAGTGCACGAGCAGTACTTC
. | TRBJ1-3 | few | TRBV20-1 | CSASPGYSGNTIYF | TGCAGTGCTAGCCCGGGGTACTCTGGAAACACCATATATTTT
TRBD1 | TRBJ1-1 | . | TRBV7-3 | CASSPMVGGQGQGMNTEAFF | TGTGCCAGCAGCCCTATGGTGGGGGGACAGGGACAAGGGATGAACACTGAAGCTTTCTTT
TRBD1 | TRBJ1-2 | . | TRBV9 | CASSVEGQGYGYTF | TGTGCCAGCAGCGTAGAAGGACAGGGGTATGGCTACACCTTC
TRBD2 | TRBJ2-7 | . | TRBV5-1 | CASSLVVAGDYEQYF | TGCGCCAGCAGCTTGGTAGTAGCGGGGGACTACGAGCAGTACTTC
TRBD2 | TRBJ2-5 | many | TRBV7-3 | CASSFGGGPLKETQYF | TGTGCCAGCAGCTTCGGGGGGGGGCCTTTAAAAGAGACCCAGTACTTC
TRBD2 | TRBJ2-3 | few | TRBV5-1 | CASSSRLAGVTDTQYF | TGCGCCAGCAGCTCCCGACTAGCGGGGGTGACAGATACGCAGTATTTT
. | TRBJ1-2 | many | TRBV29-1 | CSVAGTRGEGYTF | TGCAGCGTTGCCGGGACACGGGGGGAAGGCTACACCTTC
TRBD1 | TRBJ1-2 | few | TRBV11-2 | CASSSRTGVMRYTF | TGTGCCAGCAGCTCACGGACAGGGGTCATGCGCTACACCTTC
. | TRBJ1-4 | . | TRBV4-1 | CASSQVAGPNEKLFF | TGCGCCAGCAGCCAAGTTGCCGGACCTAATGAAAAACTGTTTTTT
TRBD1 | TRBJ2-6 | few | TRBV5-6 | CASSTERTGAGANVLTF | TGTGCCAGCAGCACAGAAAGGACAGGGGCTGGGGCCAACGTCCTGACTTTC
TRBD2 | TRBJ2-2 | many | TRBV12-3/TRBV12-4 | CASSPLAGGTGELFF | TGTGCCAGCAGTCCTCTAGCGGGGGGCACCGGGGAGCTGTTTTTT
. | TRBJ1-6 | . | TRBV3-1 | CASSNREKGSPLHF | TGTGCCAGCAGCAACAGGGAGAAGGGTTCACCCCTCCACTTT
TRBD2 | TRBJ2-7 | . | TRBV7-8 | CASSRGLAEPYEQYF | TGTGCCAGCAGCCGGGGACTAGCTGAGCCTTACGAGCAGTACTTC
. | TRBJ1-5 | . | TRBV28 | CAWGRINQPQHF | TGTGCGTGGGGTCGGATCAATCAGCCCCAGCATTTT
. | TRBJ1-1 | many | TRBV6-2/TRBV6-3 | CASSYSGGTEAFF | TGTGCCAGCAGTTACTCGGGTGGAACTGAAGCTTTCTTT
TRBD2 | TRBJ2-1 | once | TRBV2 | CASRGLAVTTEDKQFF | TGTGCCAGCAGGGGACTAGCTGTGACGACCGAGGATAAGCAGTTCTTC
TRBD1 | TRBJ2-1 | many | TRBV5-1 | CASSPIRQGVQIEQFF | TGCGCCAGCAGCCCCATTCGACAGGGGGTGCAGATTGAGCAGTTCTTC
TRBD2 | TRBJ2-7 | few | TRBV29-1 | CSVASGGADEQYF | TGCAGCGTTGCTAGCGGGGGGGCCGACGAGCAGTACTTC
. | TRBJ1-2 | many | TRBV15 | CATSREVLGVGGYTF | TGTGCCACCAGCAGAGAAGTCTTGGGAGTAGGTGGCTACACCTTC
TRBD2 | TRBJ2-5 | many | TRBV4-2 | CASSQVGTSAETQYF | TGTGCCAGCAGCCAAGTCGGGACTAGCGCCGAGACCCAGTACTTC
TRBD2 | TRBJ2-3 | . | TRBV12-3/TRBV12-4 | CASRIAGPSTDTQYF | TGTGCCAGCAGAATAGCGGGGCCTTCCACAGATACGCAGTATTTT